The 5 T cell receptor beta chains presented below share a single source sample, sequenced in a study of regulatory T cells in long-lasting Graves disease. Arm-PCR of CDR3 regions and iRepertoire HTBI primers were the basis on which TCR beta libraries were built. TCRdb independently ran MiXCR on the multiplex PCR reads; one entry per CDR3 protein. The sample includes 500,000 to 700,000 distinct CDR3 sequences, 25% to 30% of them seen just once. Time point specified: persistent/refractory GD, antithyroid drugs over 5 years with positive TRAb. PBMC-derived RNA was used for the TCR library. The material was peripheral blood mononuclear cells (PBMCs), obtained when the disease was refractory, from a patient treated with antithyroid drugs. Receptors originate from a female donor with Graves disease.

This sequence joins TRBV3-1 and TRBJ1-5; 7 bases agree with TRBD1. Per the germline V gene, CDR1 is LGHDT and CDR2 is YNNKEL (reference sequence). Unmatched junction bases numbered 8, after V lost 8 bases and J lost 4 bases. The CDR3 has 14 amino acids. The chain's CDR3 is CASGDRDWNQPQHF. The CDR3 bases are TGTGCCAGCGGAGACAGGGATTGGAATCAGCCCCAGCATTTT.

This clonotype was counted at least ten times. The rearrangement uses TRBV2 and TRBJ2-2; D unresolved. Germline CDR1 SNHLY, CDR2 FYNNEI. This CDR3 has 16 amino acids. Trimming shortened V by 5 bases and J by 4 bases, and 17 bases separated the two germline ends. CDR3 DNA sequence: TGTGCCAGCAGTTTGAGAGACCGGGCCCTCACCGGGGAGCTGTTTTTT. Translated, it gives CASSLRDRALTGELFF.

This rearrangement joins TRBV3-1 to TRBJ2-7, with D perhaps assigned TRBD1 or TRBD2 (5 bases each). CDR1 and CDR2 from the germline V gene are LGHDT and YNNKEL (reference sequence). The CDR3 totals 17 residues. Trimming took off 3 bases at V and 0 bases at J, with 18 bases between the two ends. The CDR3 here is CASSHPPGTASSYEQYF. DNA for the CDR3: TGTGCCAGCAGCCACCCTCCCGGGACGGCGAGCTCCTACGAGCAGTACTTC.

This clonotype was recorded a few times. The rearrangement links TRBV20-1 to TRBJ1-5; 7 positions match TRBD1. The CDR3 has 13 amino acids. Unmatched junction bases numbered 0, after V lost 3 bases and J lost 1 base. Germline loops: CDR1 DFQATT, CDR2 SNEGSKA (reference sequence). The CDR3 DNA reads TGCAGTGCTAGGGACAGGAGCAATCAGCCCCAGCATTTT. This sequence encodes CSARDRSNQPQHF.

This clonotype has more than one count but fewer than ten. V usage is TRBV3-1 and J usage is TRBJ2-5; D might be TRBD1 or TRBD2, each matching 5 bases. Trimming took 7 bases from V and 3 from J, leaving 15 bases between them. CDR1 and CDR2 from the germline V gene are LGHDT and YNNKEL (reference sequence). CDR3 length equals 14 residues. The CDR3 region is CASISRDPKETQYF. CDR3 in DNA: TGTGCCAGCATTTCCCGGGACCCAAAAGAGACCCAGTACTTC.